Reported below is one T cell receptor beta chain. The germline gives CDR1 LNHDA, CDR2 SQIVND (reference sequence). The CDR3 is made up of 14 amino acids. V dropped 6 bases and J dropped 11; count of bases not matched to a gene: 6. TCRdb's copy holds only in-frame clones and misses some; the assay was immunoSEQ multiplex PCR. In the table there are 130,000 or so clones, roughly nine tenths of which are singletons. This entry is derived from a study of control samples from healthy donors and cancer patients. The receptor's source is a man younger than 30 in good health. Material for sequencing was blood. The chain recombines TRBV19 with TRBJ2-1, with TRBD2 matching over 14 bases. Here the CDR3 reads CASRGTSGGYKQFF. CDR3 bases: TGTGCCAGTAGAGGGACTAGCGGGGGATATAAGCAGTTCTTC. Based on the CDR3 plus reference TRBV19 and TRBJ2-1, the full variable domain is DGGITQSPKYLFRKEGQNVTLSCEQNLNHDAMYWYRQDPGQGLRLIYYSQIVNDFQKGDIAEGYSVSREKKESFPLTVTSAQKNPTAFYLCASRGTSGGYKQFFGPGTRLTVL.